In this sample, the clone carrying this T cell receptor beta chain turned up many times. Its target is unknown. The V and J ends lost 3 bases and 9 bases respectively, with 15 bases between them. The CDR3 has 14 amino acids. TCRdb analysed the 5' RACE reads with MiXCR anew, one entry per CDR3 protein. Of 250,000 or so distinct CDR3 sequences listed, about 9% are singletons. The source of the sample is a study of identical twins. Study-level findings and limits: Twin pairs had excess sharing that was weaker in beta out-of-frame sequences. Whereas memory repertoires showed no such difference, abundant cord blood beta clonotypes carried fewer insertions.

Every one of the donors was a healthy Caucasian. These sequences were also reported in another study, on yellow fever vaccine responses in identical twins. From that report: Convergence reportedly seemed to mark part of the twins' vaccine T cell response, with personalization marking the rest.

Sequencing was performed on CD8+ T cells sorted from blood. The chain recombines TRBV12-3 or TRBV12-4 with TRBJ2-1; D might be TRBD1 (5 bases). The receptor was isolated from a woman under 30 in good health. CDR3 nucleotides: TGTGCCAGCAGTTTCTTGGTCAGGGAAGCTGAGCAGTTCTTC. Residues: CASSFLVREAEQFF.